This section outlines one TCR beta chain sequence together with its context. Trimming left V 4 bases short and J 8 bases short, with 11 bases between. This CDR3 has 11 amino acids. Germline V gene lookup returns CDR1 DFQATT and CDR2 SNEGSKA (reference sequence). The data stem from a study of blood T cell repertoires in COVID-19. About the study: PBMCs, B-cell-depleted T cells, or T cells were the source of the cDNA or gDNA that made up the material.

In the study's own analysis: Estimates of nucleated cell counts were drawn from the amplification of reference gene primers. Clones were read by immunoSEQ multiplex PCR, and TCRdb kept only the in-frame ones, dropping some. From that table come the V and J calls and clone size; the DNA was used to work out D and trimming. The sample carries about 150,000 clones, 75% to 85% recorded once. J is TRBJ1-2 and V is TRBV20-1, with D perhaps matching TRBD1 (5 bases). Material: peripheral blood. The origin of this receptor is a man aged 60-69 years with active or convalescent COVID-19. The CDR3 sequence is CSAMGTGGYTF. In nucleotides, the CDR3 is TGCAGTGCTATGGGGACTGGGGGCTACACCTTC.